A single sample gave rise to the 24 T cell receptor beta chains below, sequenced in a study of T cells in Graves' hyperthyroidism and ophthalmopathy. Amplification targeted TCR beta CDR3 regions from RNA transcripts. The study used the HTBI primer set for a first-round RT-PCR of the TCR CDR3. A single record per CDR3 protein comes from TCRdb applying MiXCR to the multiplex PCR reads. This table holds a few hundred thousand distinct CDR3 sequences, roughly 13% found once. Sequenced input: blood. The receptors were gathered from a woman aged 25 to 39 with Graves' hyperthyroidism that later progressed to Graves' ophthalmopathy.

This clonotype was recorded at least ten times. The rearrangement links TRBV19 to TRBJ1-4, with 7 bases fitting TRBD1. Germline assignment: CDR1 LNHDA and CDR2 SQIVND (reference sequence). Losses at the gene ends were 8 bases for V and 3 bases for J; bases not matched to a gene: 6. The CDR3 runs 14 residues. CDR3 coding DNA: TGTGCCAGTGTTCCGACAGGGCCTAATGAAAAACTGTTTTTT. It is translated as CASVPTGPNEKLFF.

There are many counts of this clonotype. This rearrangement joins TRBV7-6 to TRBJ2-7; D gene uncertain. CDR1 is SGHVS and CDR2 is FNYEAQ in the germline V gene. The V end was cut by 5 bases, the J end by 0 bases, with 11 bases between. CDR3 size: 14 residues. Here the CDR3 DNA reads TGTGCCAGCAGCCCCGACATTGCCTCCTACGAGCAGTACTTC. Its protein is CASSPDIASYEQYF.

For this clonotype: One end of the junction does not line up with germline, which may come from a read error. V and J are TRBV29-1 and TRBJ2-5; D possibly corresponds to TRBD1 (6 bases). This CDR3 comprises 11 residues. The germline gives CDR1 SQVTM, CDR2 ANQGSEA. DNA of the CDR3: TGCGGCGTGGACAGTCAAGAGACCCAGTACTTC. As protein: CGVDSQETQYF.

There are many counts of this clonotype. This rearrangement joins TRBV2 to TRBJ2-4; a possible D gene is TRBD1 (6 bases). CDR1 and CDR2 (germline): SNHLY, FYNNEI. The V and J ends lost 0 bases and 11 bases respectively, with 14 bases between them. The CDR3 spans 14 residues. CDR3 region: CASSEARDGTFQYF. CDR3 sequence (DNA): TGTGCCAGCAGTGAAGCTAGAGACGGGACATTTCAGTACTTC.

This clonotype was observed a handful of times. V and J are TRBV6-5 and TRBJ1-5, with 7 bases fitting TRBD1. The CDR3 runs 16 residues. J lost 4 bases, V lost 8 bases, and 14 bases had no gene match. Per germline, CDR1 MNHEY and CDR2 SVGAGI. The CDR3 is CASAPAGGTENQPQHF. The CDR3 DNA follows: TGTGCCAGCGCCCCGGCGGGTGGGACAGAAAATCAGCCCCAGCATTTT.

There are many counts of this clonotype. J is TRBJ2-7 and V is TRBV7-2; 9 positions agree with TRBD1. Germline values: CDR1 SGHTA, CDR2 FQGNSA. Trimming cost V 3 bases and J 11 bases; bases outside gene matches: 14. The CDR3 length is 15 residues. The CDR3 region has the DNA TGTGCCAGCAGCTTTTCCACGGGACAGGGTGGCCGAGAGTACTTC. It codes for CASSFSTGQGGREYF.

The V gene is TRBV6-1, the J gene TRBJ2-1, with D perhaps being TRBD1 or TRBD2 (5 bases each). The CDR3 length is 14 residues. Germline loops: CDR1 MNHNS, CDR2 SASEGT. Trimming pared 5 bases from V and 10 bases from J, leaving 18 bases between. The CDR3 reads CASSPRGIGQEQFF. The CDR3 DNA reads as TGTGCCAGCAGTCCTCGGGGCATCGGACAAGAGCAGTTCTTC.

Concerning this clonotype itself: Because the CDR3 is missing its conserved closing phenylalanine or tryptophan, this is likely a read error. The genes are TRBV2 and TRBJ1-1; TRBD1 is a possible D gene (5 bases). The CDR3 length is 12 residues. CDR1 is SNHLY and CDR2 is FYNNEI in the germline V gene. With 7 bases removed from V and 0 bases from J, the gap between germline ends came to 6 bases. The CDR3 sequence: CASKGLNTEAFS. CDR3 DNA sequence: TGTGCCAGCAAGGGGCTGAACACTGAAGCTTTCTCT.

Only a few counts were recorded for this clonotype. The rearrangement joins TRBV29-1 to TRBJ2-1; D is perhaps TRBD1 or TRBD2 (5 bases each). The V end was cut by 4 bases, the J end by 1 base, with 26 bases between. Per the germline V gene, CDR1 is SQVTM and CDR2 is ANQGSEA. This CDR3 has 19 amino acids. DNA of the CDR3: TGCAGCGTTGTAGGGTCGGAGAGGGGCCTAGTCGCATCCTACAATGAGCAGTTCTTC. Encoded protein: CSVVGSERGLVASYNEQFF.

This clonotype was seen many times. The V call is TRBV5-1, the J call TRBJ2-7; 7 bases line up with TRBD1. This CDR3 has 15 residues. In germline, CDR1 is SGHRS, CDR2 YFSETQ. V gave up 4 bases and J gave up 2 bases; unmatched junction bases: 9. Here the CDR3 reads CASSRPTGAAYEQYF. The CDR3 DNA reads as TGCGCCAGCAGCCGACCCACAGGGGCGGCCTACGAGCAGTACTTC.

This sequence joins TRBV7-9 and TRBJ1-2; D is unresolved. CDR3 length equals 14 residues. CDR1 is SEHNR and CDR2 is FQNEAQ in the germline V gene (reference sequence). V was clipped by 3 bases and J by 6 bases, with 14 bases between them. The chain's CDR3 is CASSFDGLMDGYTF. DNA of the CDR3: TGTGCCAGCAGCTTCGACGGACTGATGGATGGCTACACCTTC. Filled out from reference TRBV7-9 and TRBJ1-2, the complete variable domain reads DTGVSQNPRHKITKRGQNVTFRCDPISEHNRLYWYRQTLGQGPEFLTYFQNEAQLEKSRLLSDRFSAERPKGSFSTLEIQRTEQGDSAMYLCASSFDGLMDGYTFGSGTRLTVV.

This chain links TRBV11-3 with TRBJ2-4; the match to TRBD1 covers 9 bases. Germline V CDR1 and CDR2: SGHNT, YENEEA. This CDR3 has 16 amino acids. The J segment lost 4 bases and the V segment lost 5 bases, leaving 9 bases of the junction unmatched. The CDR3 DNA follows: TGTGCCAGCAGCACCCGGACAGGGGACGGAAAAAACATTCAGTACTTC. Amino acids: CASSTRTGDGKNIQYF.

This clonotype showed up just a few times. This chain joins TRBV7-9 and TRBJ2-4; TRBD2 might be the D (6 bases). The germline V and J ends were trimmed by 4 bases and 15 bases, with 16 bases remaining between them. Germline CDR1 reads SEHNR; CDR2 reads FQNEAQ (reference sequence). The CDR3 is made up of 12 amino acids. The CDR3 sequence is CASSSGAGRVYF. The CDR3 DNA reads as TGTGCCAGCAGCTCGGGAGCGGGCCGGGTGTACTTC.

This clonotype was recorded a few times. The J gene is TRBJ1-4, the V gene TRBV7-9; 10 nucleotides agree with TRBD1. The germline CDR1 and CDR2 sequences are SEHNR and FQNEAQ (reference sequence). The ends lost 5 bases at V and 1 base at J; junction bases unmatched: 7. This CDR3 contains 17 residues. The CDR3 is CASSGGQGEGTNEKLFF. DNA of the CDR3: TGTGCCAGCAGCGGCGGACAGGGGGAGGGAACTAATGAAAAACTGTTTTTT.

The chain recombines TRBV7-8 with TRBJ1-6, with D maybe TRBD1 (5 bases). The V end was cut by 6 bases, the J end by 7 bases, with 13 bases between. Germline CDR1 is SGHVS and CDR2 is FQNEAQ. The CDR3 sequence is 14 residues long. CDR3 residues: CASSVSGANSPLHF. CDR3 sequence (DNA): TGTGCCAGCAGTGTCAGCGGGGCGAATTCACCCCTCCACTTT.

This clonotype was counted ten times or more. V is TRBV20-1 and J is TRBJ2-7, with TRBD2 as a possible D gene (5 bases). V lost 0 bases and J 3 bases, leaving 18 bases between the germline ends. In germline, CDR1 is DFQATT, CDR2 SNEGSKA (reference sequence). CDR3 length equals 16 residues. This CDR3 reads CSARDRGGRWGYEQYF. In DNA form, the CDR3 reads TGCAGTGCTAGAGATAGAGGCGGGCGGTGGGGCTACGAGCAGTACTTC.

This clonotype was counted ten times or more. V and J are TRBV30 and TRBJ1-2; D gene uncertain. Germline V gene sequence: CDR1 GTSNPN, CDR2 SVGIG (reference sequence). The CDR3 runs to 15 residues. Trimming took 2 bases from V and 8 from J, leaving 21 bases between them. The chain's CDR3 is CAWSQPDHQSGGYTF. CDR3 bases: TGTGCCTGGAGTCAGCCCGATCATCAATCAGGAGGCTACACCTTC.

This clonotype was seen only once. V gene TRBV29-1 combines with J gene TRBJ1-1; D not certain. Germline V gene data show CDR1 as SQVTM and CDR2 as ANQGSEA. CDR3 length: 13 residues. V was cut by 1 base and J by 0 bases, with 6 bases left in between. The CDR3 DNA follows: TGCAGCGTTGAAGGGGAATTGAACACTGAAGCTTTCTTT. Amino acids: CSVEGELNTEAFF.

This clonotype was picked up many times. The chain links TRBV10-3 to TRBJ2-7; 13 bases line up with TRBD2. The germline gives CDR1 ENHRY, CDR2 SYGVKD. The V and J ends lost 5 bases and 0 bases, in that order; junction bases with no gene match: 13. The CDR3 runs to 19 residues. CDR3 sequence: CAISRSGLAGVDGSYEQYF. The CDR3 DNA follows: TGTGCCATCAGTCGATCCGGACTAGCGGGAGTTGATGGCTCCTACGAGCAGTACTTC.

This clonotype was observed many times. The chain combines TRBV27 with TRBJ2-7; 7 nucleotides agree with TRBD1. The junction had 3 bases not matched to a gene; V was cut back by 6 bases and J by 4 bases. This CDR3 spans 12 amino acids. Germline lookup yields CDR1 MNHEY and CDR2 SMNVEV (reference sequence). The CDR3 nucleotides are TGTGCCAGCAGCTACAGGGGTTACGAGCAGTACTTC. Protein: CASSYRGYEQYF.

The sample holds many counts of this clonotype. The chain joins TRBV9 to TRBJ2-5, with TRBD2 matching 9 bases. This CDR3 has 16 residues. V lost 7 bases and J lost 4; bases outside the gene matches: 14. CDR1 is SGDLS and CDR2 is YYNGEE in the germline V gene. The CDR3 protein is CASVPGSGSGAETQYF. The DNA for the CDR3 is TGTGCCAGCGTACCAGGTAGCGGGAGTGGGGCAGAGACCCAGTACTTC.

This clonotype has ten or more counts. The chain uses TRBV11-2 and TRBJ1-2; D remains unclear. Germline V gene lookup returns CDR1 SGHAT and CDR2 FQNNGV. V was cut by 0 bases and J by 7 bases, with 15 bases left in between. This CDR3 has 15 residues. The CDR3 DNA reads as TGTGCCAGCAGCTTAGAACCGGAGAGAGTTGGTGGCTACACCTTC. Amino acid sequence: CASSLEPERVGGYTF.

The genes are TRBV19 and TRBJ2-1; D gene uncertain. V was trimmed by 3 bases and J by 8 bases, leaving 5 bases between them. In germline, CDR1 is LNHDA, CDR2 SQIVND (reference sequence). This CDR3 has 11 residues. CDR3 amino acids: CASSMWDEQFF. The CDR3 DNA sequence: TGTGCCAGTAGTATGTGGGATGAGCAGTTCTTC.

This clonotype has ten or more counts. V and J are TRBV6-1 and TRBJ1-1; no definite D call. CDR1 and CDR2 (germline): MNHNS, SASEGT. CDR3 size: 14 residues. Trimming removed 10 bases from V and 0 bases from J, with 15 bases in between. The DNA for the CDR3 is TGTGCCACCGCCCTTAGGACCGTGAACACTGAAGCTTTCTTT. Amino acid sequence: CATALRTVNTEAFF.